These 4 T cell receptor beta chains were sequenced from one sample in a study of blood T cell repertoires in COVID-19. Sequenced by immunoSEQ multiplex PCR; TCRdb stores in-frame clones only, minus some. The sample includes around 25,000 clones, more than 90% of them seen just once. The specimen was peripheral blood. The source of these receptors is a human donor in a cohort sampled during active COVID-19.

This sequence joins TRBV28 and TRBJ2-1; D is unresolved. This CDR3 region has 11 residues. The V and J ends lost 2 bases and 15 bases respectively, with 11 bases between them. CDR1 and CDR2 (germline): MDHEN, SYDVKM. The CDR3: CASSLNGAWFF. In nucleotides, the CDR3 is TGTGCCAGCAGTTTAAACGGAGCCTGGTTCTTC.

This chain connects TRBV27 to TRBJ1-1; a possible D gene is TRBD1 (5 bases). Germline values: CDR1 MNHEY, CDR2 SMNVEV (reference sequence). The CDR3 has 14 amino acids. V lost 4 bases and J lost 1, with 10 bases in between. The CDR3 loop is CASSSGVPNTEAFF. CDR3 DNA sequence: TGTGCCAGCAGTTCGGGGGTCCCGAACACTGAAGCTTTCTTT.

The chain employs TRBV5-1 and TRBJ2-2; D remains unclear. In germline, CDR1 is SGHRS, CDR2 YFSETQ. The CDR3 is made up of 12 amino acids. V was pared by 8 bases and J by 5 bases, with 10 bases between. The CDR3 region is CASGGQTGELFF. The CDR3 nucleotides are TGCGCCAGTGGTGGCCAAACCGGGGAGCTGTTTTTT.

This clone showed up just once. V is TRBV9 and J is TRBJ2-1; 7 positions match TRBD2. Germline V lookup: CDR1 SGDLS, CDR2 YYNGEE. This CDR3 comprises 15 residues. The V and J ends lost 0 bases and 8 bases, in that order; junction bases with no gene match: 8. DNA of the CDR3: TGTGCCAGCAGCGTAGCTGTTCTAGCGGCCGATGAGCAGTTCTTC. It encodes CASSVAVLAADEQFF.